What follows describes a single TCR beta chain. Its specificity is unknown. The source of the sample is a study of cytomegalovirus exposure and HLA in healthy donors. Use of 60 Vbeta and 13 Jbeta primers characterized the PCR. Clones were sequenced by immunoSEQ multiplex PCR, and TCRdb holds only the in-frame ones, with some missing. This table lists 100,000 to 150,000 clones. Study outcomes and limitations: Reportedly, cytomegalovirus status was diagnosed with high sensitivity and specificity. Follow-up analysis later connected one missense variant in DCLRE1C with trimming of TCR beta V- and J-genes. Data from an earlier analysis indicated that most TCR beta V segments were productive either about 90% or about 30% of the time.

Germline V gene data show CDR1 as SGHDT and CDR2 as YYEEEE. This CDR3 is 14 amino acids long. V shed 0 bases and J shed 4 bases, with 8 bases lying between them. Sequences were obtained from PBMCs. V and J are TRBV5-6 and TRBJ2-1; perhaps TRBD1 as D (6 bases). The TCR was taken from a man between 18 and 29 years old in good health and CMV-seronegative. CDR3 sequence: CASSLGGPYNEQFF. The CDR3 coding sequence is TGTGCCAGCAGCTTGGGGGGGCCATACAATGAGCAGTTCTTC.